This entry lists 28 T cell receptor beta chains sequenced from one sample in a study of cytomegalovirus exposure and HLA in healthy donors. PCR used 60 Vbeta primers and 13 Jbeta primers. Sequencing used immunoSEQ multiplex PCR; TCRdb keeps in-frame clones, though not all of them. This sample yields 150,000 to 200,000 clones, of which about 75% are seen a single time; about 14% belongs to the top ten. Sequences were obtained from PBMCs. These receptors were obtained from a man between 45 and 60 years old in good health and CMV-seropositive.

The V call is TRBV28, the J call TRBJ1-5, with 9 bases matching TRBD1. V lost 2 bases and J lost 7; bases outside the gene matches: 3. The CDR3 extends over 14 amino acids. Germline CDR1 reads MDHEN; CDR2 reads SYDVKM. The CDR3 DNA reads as TGTGCCAGCAGTTTAGGGACAGGGATCCAGCCCCAGCATTTT. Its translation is CASSLGTGIQPQHF.

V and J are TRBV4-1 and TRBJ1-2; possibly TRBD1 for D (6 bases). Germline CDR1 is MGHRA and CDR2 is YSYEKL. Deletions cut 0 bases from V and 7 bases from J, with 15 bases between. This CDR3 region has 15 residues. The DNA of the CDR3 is TGCGCCAGCAGCCAAGACGGACAGCGGTGGAGTGGCTACACCTTC. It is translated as CASSQDGQRWSGYTF.

The CDR3 here is CASSDPGLGYEQYV. DNA of the CDR3: TGTGCCAGCAGTGATCCAGGGTTAGGATACGAGCAGTACGTC. This chain joins TRBV28 and TRBJ2-7, with D maybe TRBD1 (5 bases). This CDR3 spans 14 amino acids. CDR1 and CDR2 (germline): MDHEN, SYDVKM. Trimming took off 5 bases at V and 4 bases at J, with 15 bases between the two ends.

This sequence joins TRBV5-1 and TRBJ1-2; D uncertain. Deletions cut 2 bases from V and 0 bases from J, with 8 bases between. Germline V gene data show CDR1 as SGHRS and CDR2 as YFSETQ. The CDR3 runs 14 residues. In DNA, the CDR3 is TGCGCCAGCAGCTTTTTTTCAACTAACTATGGCTACACCTTC. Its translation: CASSFFSTNYGYTF.

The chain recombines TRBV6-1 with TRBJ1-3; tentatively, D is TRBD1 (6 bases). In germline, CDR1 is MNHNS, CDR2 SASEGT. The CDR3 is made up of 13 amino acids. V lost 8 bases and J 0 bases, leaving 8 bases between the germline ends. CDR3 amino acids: CASQGISGNTIYF. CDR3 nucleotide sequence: TGTGCCAGCCAGGGGATCTCTGGAAACACCATATATTTT.

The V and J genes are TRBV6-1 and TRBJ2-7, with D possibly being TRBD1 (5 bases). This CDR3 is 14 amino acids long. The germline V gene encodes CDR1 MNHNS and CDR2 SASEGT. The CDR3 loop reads CASREDSQRYEQYV. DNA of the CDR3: TGTGCCAGCAGGGAAGACAGTCAACGCTACGAGCAGTACGTC.

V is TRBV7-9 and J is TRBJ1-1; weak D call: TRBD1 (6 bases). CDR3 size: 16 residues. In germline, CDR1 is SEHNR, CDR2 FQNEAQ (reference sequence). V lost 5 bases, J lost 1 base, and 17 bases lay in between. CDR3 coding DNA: TGTGCCAGCAGCCCCCAAATGACAGGACAGAACACTGAAGCTTTCTTT. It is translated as CASSPQMTGQNTEAFF.

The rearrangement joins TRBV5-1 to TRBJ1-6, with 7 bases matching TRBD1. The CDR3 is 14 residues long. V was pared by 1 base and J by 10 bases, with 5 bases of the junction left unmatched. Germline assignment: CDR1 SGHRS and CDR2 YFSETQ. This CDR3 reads CASSLSQGNSPLHF. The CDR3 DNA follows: TGCGCCAGCAGCTTGTCACAGGGGAACTCACCCCTCCACTTT.

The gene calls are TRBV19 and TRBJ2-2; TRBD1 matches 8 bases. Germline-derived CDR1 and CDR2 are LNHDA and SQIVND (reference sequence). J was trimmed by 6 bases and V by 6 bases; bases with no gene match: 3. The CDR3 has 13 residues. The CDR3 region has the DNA TGTGCCAGTAGCCCGACAGGGGCCGGGGAGCTGTTTTTT. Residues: CASSPTGAGELFF.

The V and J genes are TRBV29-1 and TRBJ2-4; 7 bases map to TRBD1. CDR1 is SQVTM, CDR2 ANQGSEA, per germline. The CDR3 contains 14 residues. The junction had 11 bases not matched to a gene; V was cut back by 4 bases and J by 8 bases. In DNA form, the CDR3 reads TGCAGCGTTGGAGGGGGCAGGGGGACGGACATTCAGTACTTC. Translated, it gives CSVGGGRGTDIQYF.

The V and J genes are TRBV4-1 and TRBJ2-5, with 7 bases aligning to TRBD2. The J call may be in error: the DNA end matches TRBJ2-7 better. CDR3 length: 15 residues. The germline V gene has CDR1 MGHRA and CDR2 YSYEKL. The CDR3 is CASSQSQGGDYEQYF. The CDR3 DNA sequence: TGCGCCAGCAGCCAATCGCAGGGAGGGGACTACGAGCAGTACTTC.

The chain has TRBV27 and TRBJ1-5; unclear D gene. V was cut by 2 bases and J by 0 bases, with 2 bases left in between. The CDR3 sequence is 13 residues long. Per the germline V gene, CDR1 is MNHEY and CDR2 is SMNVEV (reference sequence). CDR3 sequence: CASSLLSNQPQHF. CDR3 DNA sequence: TGTGCCAGCAGTTTACTTAGCAATCAGCCCCAGCATTTT.

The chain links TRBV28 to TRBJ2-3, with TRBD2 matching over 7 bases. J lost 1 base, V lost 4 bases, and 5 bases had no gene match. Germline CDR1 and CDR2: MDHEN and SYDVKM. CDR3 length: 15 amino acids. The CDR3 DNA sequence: TGTGCCAGCAGTTATCATCGGGGGGGCACAGATACGCAGTATTTT. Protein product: CASSYHRGGTDTQYF.

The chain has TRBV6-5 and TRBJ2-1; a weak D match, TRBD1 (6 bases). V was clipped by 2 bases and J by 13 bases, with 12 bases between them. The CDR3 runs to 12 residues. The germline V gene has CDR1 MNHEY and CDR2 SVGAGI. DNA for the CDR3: TGTGCCAGCAGTTACCCACAGGGTCTTCAGTTCTTC. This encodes CASSYPQGLQFF.

In DNA, the CDR3 is TGCGCCAGCAGCCCGCATTCTGGGCAGGGGGGTGGAGAGACCCAGTACTTC. Translation: CASSPHSGQGGGETQYF. This rearrangement joins TRBV4-3 to TRBJ2-5; TRBD1 is a possible D gene (7 bases). V lost 4 bases and J 4 bases, leaving 22 bases between the germline ends. CDR1 and CDR2 (germline): LGHNA, YSLEER. The length of the CDR3 is 17 residues.

CDR3 nucleotides: TGTGCCAGTACCCGACAGGGTGAGGACTATGGCTACACCTTC. This codes for CASTRQGEDYGYTF. The chain links TRBV19 to TRBJ1-2; 7 bases agree with TRBD1. Germline CDR1 LNHDA, CDR2 SQIVND (reference sequence). J was trimmed by 3 bases and V by 7 bases; bases with no gene match: 8. This CDR3 comprises 14 residues.

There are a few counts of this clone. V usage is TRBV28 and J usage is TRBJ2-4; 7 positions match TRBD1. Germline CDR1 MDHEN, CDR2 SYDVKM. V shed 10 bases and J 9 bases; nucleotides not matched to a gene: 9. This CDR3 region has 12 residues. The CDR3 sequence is CATESPGGIQYF. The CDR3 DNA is TGTGCCACCGAAAGTCCAGGGGGCATTCAGTACTTC. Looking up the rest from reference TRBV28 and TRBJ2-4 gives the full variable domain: DVKVTQSSRYLVKRTGEKVFLECVQDMDHENMFWYRQDPGLGLRLIYFSYDVKMKEKGDIPEGYSVSREKKERFSLILESASTNQTSMYLCATESPGGIQYFGAGTRLSVL.

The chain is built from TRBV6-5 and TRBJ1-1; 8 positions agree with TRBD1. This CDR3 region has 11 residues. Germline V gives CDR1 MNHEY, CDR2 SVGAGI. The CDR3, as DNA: TGTGCGGTCCAGGGGGCCAGGGAAGCTTTCTTT. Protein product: CAVQGAREAFF.

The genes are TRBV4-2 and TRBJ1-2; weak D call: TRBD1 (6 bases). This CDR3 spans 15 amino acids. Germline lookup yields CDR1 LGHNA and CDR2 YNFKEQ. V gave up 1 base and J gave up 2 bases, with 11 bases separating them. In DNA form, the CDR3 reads TGTGCCAGCAGCCAAGCAGGGGTCGCGAACTATGGCTACACCTTC. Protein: CASSQAGVANYGYTF.

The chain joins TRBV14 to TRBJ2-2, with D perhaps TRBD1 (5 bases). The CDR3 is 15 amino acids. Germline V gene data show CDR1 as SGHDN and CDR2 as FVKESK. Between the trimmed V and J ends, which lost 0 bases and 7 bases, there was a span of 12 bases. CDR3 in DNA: TGTGCCAGCAGCCAAGAAGGCCAGGGTAACGGGGAGCTGTTTTTT. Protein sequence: CASSQEGQGNGELFF.

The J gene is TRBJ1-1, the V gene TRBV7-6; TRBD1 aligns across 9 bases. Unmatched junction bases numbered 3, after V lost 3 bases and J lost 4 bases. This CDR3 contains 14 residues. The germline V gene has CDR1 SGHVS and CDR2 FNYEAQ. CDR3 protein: CASSFGQGSTEAFF. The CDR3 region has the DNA TGTGCCAGCAGCTTCGGACAGGGGAGCACTGAAGCTTTCTTT.

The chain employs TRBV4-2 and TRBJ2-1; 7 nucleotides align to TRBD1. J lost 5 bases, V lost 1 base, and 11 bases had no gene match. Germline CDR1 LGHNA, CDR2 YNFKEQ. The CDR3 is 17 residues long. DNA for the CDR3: TGTGCCAGCAGCCAAGTTGAGGACAGGTATTCCAACAATGAGCAGTTCTTC. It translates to CASSQVEDRYSNNEQFF.

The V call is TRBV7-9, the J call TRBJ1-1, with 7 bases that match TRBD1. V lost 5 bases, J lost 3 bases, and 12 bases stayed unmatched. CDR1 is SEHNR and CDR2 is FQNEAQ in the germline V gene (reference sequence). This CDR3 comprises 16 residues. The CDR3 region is CASSAPQGIVHTEAFF. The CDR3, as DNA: TGTGCCAGCAGCGCCCCACAGGGGATAGTTCACACTGAAGCTTTCTTT.

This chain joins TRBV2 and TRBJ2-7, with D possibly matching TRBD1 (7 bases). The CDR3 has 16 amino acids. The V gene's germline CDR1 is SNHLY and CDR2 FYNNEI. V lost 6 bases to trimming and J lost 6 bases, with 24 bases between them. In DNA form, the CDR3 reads TGTGCCAGCAGGGTAAGTATTCGGAGGGGGCAGGGCGAGCAGTACGTC. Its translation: CASRVSIRRGQGEQYV.

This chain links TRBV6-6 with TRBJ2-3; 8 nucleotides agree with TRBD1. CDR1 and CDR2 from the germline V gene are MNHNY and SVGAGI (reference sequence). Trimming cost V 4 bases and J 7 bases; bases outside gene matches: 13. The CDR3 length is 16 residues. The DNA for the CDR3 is TGTGCCAGCAGTTCGGACAGGGTTTCATTTCCTAATACGCAGTATTTT. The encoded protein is CASSSDRVSFPNTQYF.

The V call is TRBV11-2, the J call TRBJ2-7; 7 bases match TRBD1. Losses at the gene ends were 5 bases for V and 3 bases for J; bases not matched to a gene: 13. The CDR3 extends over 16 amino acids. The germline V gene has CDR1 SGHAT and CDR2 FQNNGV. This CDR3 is CASSLTGTDSFYEQYF. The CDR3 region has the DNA TGTGCCAGCAGCCTCACGGGGACAGACTCTTTCTACGAGCAGTACTTC.

The CDR3 protein is CASSRSPRGTEAFF. The CDR3 coding sequence is TGTGCCAGCTCGAGAAGTCCACGGGGCACTGAAGCTTTCTTT. The chain carries TRBV6-1 and TRBJ1-1; no reliable D call. The V end was cut by 8 bases, the J end by 4 bases, with 17 bases between. Germline V gives CDR1 MNHNS, CDR2 SASEGT. This CDR3 has 14 amino acids.

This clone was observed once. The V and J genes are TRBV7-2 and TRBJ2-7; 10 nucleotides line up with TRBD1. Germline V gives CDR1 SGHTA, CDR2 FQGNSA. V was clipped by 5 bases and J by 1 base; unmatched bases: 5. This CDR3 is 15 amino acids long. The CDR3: CASSGRDRGSYEQYF. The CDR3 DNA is TGTGCCAGCAGCGGAAGGGACAGGGGTTCCTACGAGCAGTACTTC.